This T cell receptor beta chain was sequenced for a study of T cells in Graves' hyperthyroidism and ophthalmopathy. This clonotype was seen ten or more times. Amplification of TCR beta CDR3 regions used RNA as the template. Using the HTBI primer set, a first-round RT-PCR was run on the TCR CDR3. TCRdb re-analysed the multiplex PCR reads in MiXCR, keeping a single row per CDR3 protein. Counted here are more than 300,000 distinct CDR3 sequences, about 14% occurring once; the ten biggest clones make up about 11%. This CDR3 region has 16 residues. V lost 5 bases and J lost 4; bases outside the gene matches: 8.

Sample: blood. The chain has TRBV12-3 or TRBV12-4 and TRBJ2-6, with 7 bases that match TRBD1. This receptor was obtained from a woman aged 55-69 years with Graves' hyperthyroidism. The CDR3 loop is CASSLATGPGANVLTF. CDR3 nucleotides: TGTGCCAGCAGTCTCGCGACAGGGCCAGGGGCCAACGTCCTGACTTTC.